A single sample is the source of the 10 T cell receptor beta chains below, sequenced in a study of identical twins. Each CDR3 protein is one row after TCRdb ran MiXCR on the 5' RACE reads. In the table there are 210,000 or so distinct CDR3 sequences, less than 8% of which are singletons. The same data also contributed to another study, on yellow fever vaccine responses in identical twins.

Sequencing was done on a sample of memory (CD45RO+) T cells sorted from blood. The receptors originated from a woman between 18 and 30 years old in good health.

The J gene is TRBJ2-7, the V gene TRBV7-2; maybe TRBD2 (5 bases). Trimming removed 1 base from V and 7 bases from J, with 14 bases in between. The germline CDR1 and CDR2 sequences are SGHTA and FQGNSA. This CDR3 has 14 amino acids. This CDR3 is CASSLGAELGEQYF. The CDR3 coding sequence is TGTGCCAGCAGCTTAGGGGCAGAACTAGGGGAGCAGTACTTC. Full variable domain (remainder filled in from reference TRBV7-2 and TRBJ2-7): GAGVSQSPSNKVTEKGKDVELRCDPISGHTALYWYRQSLGQGLEFLIYFQGNSAPDKSGLPSDRFSAERTGGSVSTLTIQRTQQEDSAVYLCASSLGAELGEQYFGPGTRLTVT.

The V call is TRBV7-9, the J call TRBJ2-1; D is unresolved. Between the trimmed V and J ends, which lost 0 bases and 0 bases, there was a span of 9 bases. In germline, CDR1 is SEHNR, CDR2 FQNEAQ (reference sequence). The CDR3 extends over 16 amino acids. CDR3 in amino acids: CASSLANWSSYNEQFF. CDR3 nucleotide sequence: TGTGCCAGCAGCTTAGCGAATTGGAGCTCCTACAATGAGCAGTTCTTC. Together with reference TRBV7-9 and TRBJ2-1, the CDR3 gives the full variable domain: DTGVSQNPRHKITKRGQNVTFRCDPISEHNRLYWYRQTLGQGPEFLTYFQNEAQLEKSRLLSDRFSAERPKGSFSTLEIQRTEQGDSAMYLCASSLANWSSYNEQFFGPGTRLTVL.

This clonotype was seen only a few times. The V gene is TRBV15, the J gene TRBJ2-5; D might be TRBD1 (5 bases). The CDR3 runs 13 residues. The germline CDR1 and CDR2 sequences are LNHNV and YYDKDF (reference sequence). The ends were cut back, 1 base at V and 5 bases at J, with 8 bases in the middle. As DNA, the CDR3 is TGTGCCACCAGCAGAGGACAGTGGGAGACCCAGTACTTC. Its translation: CATSRGQWETQYF.

This clonotype was detected ten times or more. This chain uses TRBV3-1 with TRBJ2-7; D is uncertain. Germline V CDR1 and CDR2: LGHDT, YNNKEL (reference sequence). This CDR3 has 15 residues. Trimming stripped 4 bases from V and 3 bases from J, with 16 bases between. CDR3 sequence (DNA): TGTGCCAGCAGCCGGTATGCGGACCCACTCTACGAGCAGTACTTC. This gives the protein CASSRYADPLYEQYF.

This clonotype is labeled medium-sized. The chain is built from TRBV4-2 and TRBJ2-2; 8 nucleotides align to TRBD2. The CDR3 runs to 15 residues. Germline loops: CDR1 LGHNA, CDR2 YNFKEQ. V shed 1 base and J 4 bases; nucleotides not matched to a gene: 2. CDR3 in amino acids: CASSQGGTSTGELFF. The CDR3 DNA is TGTGCCAGCAGCCAAGGGGGGACTAGCACCGGGGAGCTGTTTTTT.

This clonotype has ten or more counts. V and J are TRBV7-2 and TRBJ2-3; D is unresolved. Germline assignment: CDR1 SGHTA and CDR2 FQGNSA. The CDR3 length is 14 residues. Between the trimmed V and J ends, which lost 2 bases and 2 bases, there was a span of 8 bases. This CDR3 reads CASSLIGYTDTQYF. DNA of the CDR3: TGTGCCAGCAGCTTAATTGGGTACACAGATACGCAGTATTTT. The whole variable domain, remainder taken from reference TRBV7-2 and TRBJ2-3, is GAGVSQSPSNKVTEKGKDVELRCDPISGHTALYWYRQSLGQGLEFLIYFQGNSAPDKSGLPSDRFSAERTGGSVSTLTIQRTQQEDSAVYLCASSLIGYTDTQYFGPGTRLTVL.

This clonotype was picked up many times. The chain couples TRBV7-9 to TRBJ1-5, with a weak D call TRBD1 (5 bases). Trimming took 2 bases from V and 1 from J, leaving 9 bases between them. This CDR3 has 15 residues. CDR1 is SEHNR and CDR2 is FQNEAQ in the germline V gene (reference sequence). The CDR3 nucleotides read TGTGCCAGCAGCTTACAGGGACCCAGCAATCAGCCCCAGCATTTT. It specifies CASSLQGPSNQPQHF.

This clonotype has more than one count but fewer than ten. The genes are TRBV7-2 and TRBJ2-5; 7 bases map to TRBD2. CDR1 is SGHTA, CDR2 FQGNSA, per germline. With 1 base clipped from V and 5 bases from J, the junction kept 1 base outside the gene matches. The CDR3 consists of 13 residues. Written as DNA, the CDR3 is TGTGCCAGCAGCTTAGTCGGGGGGGAGACCCAGTACTTC. Its protein product is CASSLVGGETQYF.

This chain connects TRBV12-5 to TRBJ2-7; the match to TRBD1 covers 8 bases. Unmatched junction bases numbered 3, after V lost 2 bases and J lost 0 bases. This CDR3 spans 15 amino acids. CDR1 is LGHNT and CDR2 is FRNRAP in the germline V gene. The CDR3 here is CASGLRQGLSYEQYF. The CDR3 DNA sequence: TGTGCTAGTGGTTTGAGACAGGGGCTCTCCTACGAGCAGTACTTC.

This clonotype has a count of ten or more. This chain links TRBV9 with TRBJ2-3; maybe TRBD2 (6 bases). Trimming cost V 3 bases and J 0 bases, with 8 bases left between them. This CDR3 is built from 14 residues. The germline CDR1 and CDR2 sequences are SGDLS and YYNGEE. This CDR3 reads CASSGGTSTDTQYF. The CDR3 nucleotides read TGTGCCAGCAGCGGCGGGACTAGCACAGATACGCAGTATTTT.